A single sample is the source of the 5 T cell receptor beta chains below, sequenced in a study of blood T cell repertoires in COVID-19. This table comes from immunoSEQ multiplex PCR, and its TCRdb copy is limited to in-frame clones, with some not included. The sample holds 130,000 to 150,000 clones, 80% to 90% seen once. Source material: peripheral blood. The receptors stem from a man in his 60s with active or convalescent COVID-19.

The chain is built from TRBV19 and TRBJ1-2; the D gene is possibly TRBD1 (5 bases). The CDR3 totals 12 residues. The ends were cut back, 0 bases at V and 7 bases at J, with 6 bases in the middle. Germline V gene sequence: CDR1 LNHDA, CDR2 SQIVND (reference sequence). In DNA form, the CDR3 reads TGTGCCAGTAGTATAGAGGGGCTTGGCTACACCTTC. It specifies CASSIEGLGYTF.

This chain joins TRBV24-1 and TRBJ2-3; D is possibly TRBD2 (5 bases). Germline lookup yields CDR1 KGHDR and CDR2 SFDVKD. Deletions cut 0 bases from V and 3 bases from J, with 6 bases between. The CDR3 sequence is 14 residues long. In DNA, the CDR3 is TGTGCCACCAGTGATTTGCGCGGGACAGATACGCAGTATTTT. This encodes CATSDLRGTDTQYF.

The rearrangement links TRBV5-1 to TRBJ2-2, with a tentative D call TRBD1 (5 bases). This CDR3 is 15 amino acids long. Deletions cut 0 bases from V and 5 bases from J, with 11 bases between. The germline gives CDR1 SGHRS, CDR2 YFSETQ. CDR3: CASSLGGHLTGELFF. DNA of the CDR3: TGCGCCAGCAGCTTGGGAGGACACCTTACCGGGGAGCTGTTTTTT.

The V call is TRBV4-1, the J call TRBJ1-5, with TRBD1 matching over 10 bases. The germline CDR1 and CDR2 sequences are MGHRA and YSYEKL. The J segment lost 6 bases and the V segment lost 5 bases, leaving 10 bases of the junction unmatched. The CDR3 extends over 16 amino acids. For the CDR3, the DNA is TGCGCCAGCAGCAAGGCCGGACAGGGGGTTTCTCAGCCCCAGCATTTT. Amino acid sequence: CASSKAGQGVSQPQHF.

The V and J genes are TRBV11-3 and TRBJ1-2, with 11 bases identical to TRBD1. There are 17 residues in the CDR3. V gave up 2 bases and J gave up 3 bases; unmatched junction bases: 8. Germline lookup yields CDR1 SGHNT and CDR2 YENEEA. In DNA form, the CDR3 reads TGTGCCAGCAGCTTAAAGGGACAGGGGGAAGTCGACTATGGCTACACCTTC. Protein sequence: CASSLKGQGEVDYGYTF.